This TCR beta chain was captured by sequencing in a study of cytomegalovirus exposure and HLA in healthy donors. On this clone: The sample carries other DNA sequences with the same CDR3.

The CDR3 sequence is 12 residues long. The V gene lost 5 bases and the J gene lost 0 bases, with 5 bases spanning the gap. Germline-derived CDR1 and CDR2 are SGHTA and FQGNSA. A multiplex PCR was run with 60 Vbeta primers and 13 Jbeta primers. The assay was immunoSEQ multiplex PCR, and TCRdb's table has in-frame clones only and misses some. The data hold under 150,000 clones, with approximately 80% observed a single time. The chain recombines TRBV7-2 with TRBJ2-7; D uncertain. The source of this sequence is a man aged 18-30 years in good health and CMV-seronegative. Sequenced material: PBMCs. CDR3 residues: CASSLSSYEQYF. CDR3 DNA: TGTGCCAGCAGCCTATCCTCCTACGAGCAGTACTTC.